This T cell receptor (beta chain) was captured in a study of T-cell reconstitution after alpha-beta-depleted transplantation in children. Of note for this clonotype: Its antigen is not identified.

Preparation of the TCRbeta library involved a method that used unique molecular identifiers. TCRdb ran MiXCR on the PCR reads and lists one entry per CDR3 protein. The data show around 200,000 distinct CDR3 sequences, under 13% seen once. Findings of the study overall: The origin of high day-60 TCRbeta diversity in some patients lay in surviving recipient T cells and thymic progenitors. The origin of alpha-beta T cells about two months after transplant was reportedly several hundred expanded graft clones. When one year had passed after transplant, most T-cell counts and diversity came from newly produced T cells.

This TCR was sampled from a child less than two years old with acute myeloid leukemia, due to receive a stem cell transplant. The source material was PBMCs, sampled before TCRalphabeta/CD19-depleted stem cell transplant.

CDR3 in amino acids: CASSLQGHYTEAFF. The CDR3 DNA reads TGTGCCAGCAGCTTACAGGGACACTACACTGAAGCTTTCTTT. V gene TRBV11-1 combines with J gene TRBJ1-1; possible D gene TRBD1, 6 bases. Per the germline V gene, CDR1 is SGHAT and CDR2 is FQDESV (reference sequence). The CDR3 is 14 amino acids. V was shortened by 2 bases and J by 3 bases, with 10 bases between the two germline ends.